The entry below gives a single TCR beta chain sequence along with its context. Its antigen remains unidentified. These data originate in a study of cytomegalovirus exposure and HLA in healthy donors. The CDR3 is 14 amino acids. Trimming stripped 8 bases from V and 5 bases from J, with 16 bases between. Germline V gene lookup returns CDR1 WNHNN and CDR2 SYGVQD (reference sequence). Overall study results and limits: In the analysis, some V segments, TRBV6-2 and TRBV6-3 included, were excluded as indistinguishable. Highly shared variants forming one cluster were likely a sequencing artifact. Analysis was carried out at a later point, and it linked a missense DCLRE1C variant to TCR beta V- and J-gene trimming. After further analysis at a later stage, 16,951 TCR beta sequences were associated with HLA alleles at 0.05 false discovery rate.

60 Vbeta and 13 Jbeta primers were used in PCR. Using immunoSEQ multiplex PCR, the repertoire was profiled, and TCRdb retains in-frame clones only, with some absent. This table holds 150,000 to 200,000 clones, just over 75% found once. Sequencing was carried out using PBMCs. The V and J genes are TRBV10-1 and TRBJ2-1; tentative D call: TRBD2 (5 bases). This clonotype originated in a woman in her thirties or forties in good health and CMV-seronegative. The CDR3 nucleotides are TGCGCCAGCGTTTTAGCGACGAGACACAATGAGCAGTTCTTC. It yields the protein CASVLATRHNEQFF.